This TCR beta chain was sequenced during a study of cytotoxic CD8 clonotypes in ibrutinib-treated CLL. Study background: The group held under twelve relapsed/refractory and around 15 treatment-naive patients, with under 18 IGHV unmutated. Response was recorded as partial in roughly 25 patients and complete in 2; at median approximately six years, around 14 remained remitted and some twelve had progressed. Whole-study findings and limits: Baseline clonality, higher than in age-matched healthy donors, tracked circulating CD8+ T-cell counts. Sustained-remission and progressing patients had unequal sampling times.

Germline CDR1 and CDR2: SGHVS and FNYEAQ. This CDR3 has 15 residues. Trimming stripped 8 bases from V and 4 bases from J, with 18 bases between. Regarding this clone: Its matching antigen is unknown.

The protocol was immunoSEQ multiplex PCR, while the TCRdb copy is restricted to in-frame clones and leaves out a portion. The sample lists about 200,000 clones, more than 75% occurring once. The material was PBMCs, obtained after 12 months of ibrutinib treatment. The V and J genes are TRBV7-6 and TRBJ1-3; a weak D match, TRBD1 (5 bases). The TCR comes from a human donor with chronic lymphocytic leukemia. CDR3 protein: CASGAGLKSGNTIYF. The CDR3 region has the DNA TGTGCCAGCGGCGCGGGGCTAAAATCCGGAAACACCATATATTTT.